This TCR beta chain is drawn from a study of radiotherapy plus CTLA-4 blockade in lung cancer. In the study overall: Objective responses emerged in under 20% of patients, and 30% to 40% attained disease control.

Trimming took 6 bases from V and 6 from J; bases not matched to a gene: 8. This CDR3 comprises 13 residues. Germline CDR1 is SQVTM and CDR2 is ANQGSEA. Sequencing used immunoSEQ multiplex PCR; TCRdb keeps in-frame clones, though not all of them. The table records tens of thousands of clones, approximately 77% of them present only once. This sequence joins TRBV29-1 and TRBJ2-5; 9 positions agree with TRBD1. The origin of this receptor is a human donor with non-small cell lung cancer whose response to radiotherapy plus ipilimumab could not be evaluated. Sequenced material: peripheral blood, taken from a patient treated with radiotherapy plus ipilimumab. The CDR3 DNA follows: TGCAGCGTGGGACAGGGTGCCGGGAAGACCCAGTACTTC. It encodes CSVGQGAGKTQYF.